The T cell receptor beta chain under discussion was sequenced for a study of cytomegalovirus exposure and HLA in healthy donors. Overall study results and limits: The classifier was said to identify cytomegalovirus status with high specificity and sensitivity. V- and J-gene trimming in TCR beta was tied to a missense DCLRE1C variant by an analysis performed later.

On this clone itself: Its antigen remains unknown.

Whereas donors were nominally healthy upon sampling, unrecorded immune exposures were probable. The CDR3 sequence is 15 residues long. V was trimmed by 5 bases and J by 4 bases, leaving 18 bases between them. The germline CDR1 and CDR2 sequences are SGHRS and YFSETQ. PCR was performed using 60 Vbeta and 13 Jbeta primers. The assay was immunoSEQ multiplex PCR, and TCRdb's table has in-frame clones only and misses some. The table includes about 110,000 clones, roughly 78% detected once. The chain carries TRBV5-1 and TRBJ1-1; the D is unclear. The receptor's source is a young woman in good health and CMV-seronegative. The sequenced material came from PBMCs. CDR3 amino acids: CASRPAANSLTEAFF. CDR3 nucleotides: TGCGCCAGCAGACCCGCGGCTAACTCGCTCACTGAAGCTTTCTTT.